These 24 T cell receptor beta chains came from one sample sequenced in a study of shared clonotypes between healthy human individuals. Method: immunoSEQ multiplex PCR; TCRdb's copy keeps in-frame clones and lacks some. Of over 750,000 clones listed, 95% to 97% are singletons. Naive CD8 isolation took CD45RO-negative cells positively selected for CCR7 and excluded terminally differentiated effector memory CD45RA+ cells. Sequenced sample: naive CD8+ T cells sorted from blood. The receptors were sampled from a man aged 30 to 45 in good health.

This chain uses TRBV15 with TRBJ2-7; D possibly corresponds to TRBD2 (6 bases). V lost 4 bases, J lost 0 bases, and 13 bases lay in between. The germline V gene has CDR1 LNHNV and CDR2 YYDKDF (reference sequence). The CDR3 runs 15 residues. The DNA of the CDR3 is TGTGCCACCAGCAATTGGAGGGACTCCTCCTACGAGCAGTACTTC. Translated: CATSNWRDSSYEQYF.

CDR3: CASSPRDKPPGAEQYF. The CDR3 bases are TGTGCCAGCAGCCCTAGGGACAAGCCGCCGGGGGCCGAGCAGTACTTC. J is TRBJ2-7 and V is TRBV7-9, with D possibly being TRBD1 or TRBD2 (6 bases each). The CDR3 contains 16 residues. The V and J ends lost 5 bases and 6 bases respectively, with 23 bases between them. From germline, CDR1 is SEHNR and CDR2 FQNEAQ (reference sequence).

V is TRBV7-9 and J is TRBJ2-3; D ambiguous. The CDR3 spans 13 residues. V was pared by 5 bases and J by 8 bases, with 14 bases between. The germline gives CDR1 SEHNR, CDR2 FQNEAQ (reference sequence). The CDR3 sequence: CASSQRTDTTQYF. CDR3 nucleotides: TGTGCCAGCAGCCAGAGGACCGACACTACGCAGTATTTT.

This chain links TRBV7-6 with TRBJ2-7; TRBD2 matches 10 bases. Germline V lookup: CDR1 SGHVS, CDR2 FNYEAQ. The CDR3 contains 15 residues. The trim removed 6 bases at V and 0 bases at J, leaving 5 bases unmatched. CDR3 bases: TGTGCCAGCAGACGTGGACTAGCGGCCTCCTACGAGCAGTACTTC. Translated, it gives CASRRGLAASYEQYF.

A word on this clone: A read error may produce the germline difference seen at one junction end. The rearrangement joins TRBV29-1 to TRBJ2-3; 9 bases fit TRBD2. Germline CDR1 and CDR2: SQVTM and ANQGSEA. The CDR3 consists of 15 residues. DNA of the CDR3: TGCAGCGTTGAACGGGTAGCGGGAGCCGCAGAGACGCAGTATTTT. The encoded protein is CSVERVAGAAETQYF.

The chain couples TRBV11-2 to TRBJ2-1; D is undetermined. The CDR3 has 16 residues. The V and J ends lost 1 base and 0 bases respectively, with 10 bases between them. The germline CDR1 and CDR2 sequences are SGHAT and FQNNGV. The DNA of the CDR3 is TGTGCCAGCAGCTTAGTTCCGCGGAGCTCCTACAATGAGCAGTTCTTC. Its translation is CASSLVPRSSYNEQFF.

The J gene is TRBJ2-6, the V gene TRBV19; D gene uncertain. Germline lookup yields CDR1 LNHDA and CDR2 SQIVND (reference sequence). The length of the CDR3 is 9 residues. V was clipped by 8 bases and J by 12 bases, with 5 bases between them. The CDR3 region is CASGSVLTF. The CDR3 DNA reads as TGTGCCAGTGGGTCCGTCCTGACTTTC.

Worth noting for this clone: The sample has other DNA sequences that encode this CDR3 too. V usage is TRBV7-9 and J usage is TRBJ2-5; unclear D gene. V was trimmed by 8 bases and J by 5 bases, leaving 9 bases between them. From germline, CDR1 is SEHNR and CDR2 FQNEAQ (reference sequence). This CDR3 is 11 amino acids long. The CDR3, as DNA: TGTGCCAGCTCCTTTGGGGAGACCCAGTACTTC. It specifies CASSFGETQYF.

The rearrangement links TRBV7-9 to TRBJ1-4, with D uncertain. The CDR3 has 14 residues. V gave up 2 bases and J gave up 8 bases, with 12 bases separating them. From germline, CDR1 is SEHNR and CDR2 FQNEAQ (reference sequence). The CDR3 protein is CASSLRTGEEKLFF. The CDR3 bases are TGTGCCAGCAGCTTACGGACGGGAGAAGAAAAACTGTTTTTT.

This clone was seen only once. The J gene is TRBJ2-3, the V gene TRBV11-2, with 8 nucleotides matching TRBD2. The CDR3 has 16 amino acids. Trimming removed 0 bases from V and 2 bases from J; junction bases left unmatched: 4. Germline CDR1 SGHAT, CDR2 FQNNGV. The CDR3 region is CASSLDPSGSTDTQYF. The CDR3 DNA reads TGTGCCAGCAGCTTAGATCCTAGCGGGTCCACAGATACGCAGTATTTT.

The rearrangement joins TRBV5-1 to TRBJ2-2; TRBD1 matches at 11 bases. The CDR3 is made up of 14 amino acids. The V segment lost 3 bases and the J segment 6 bases; nucleotides outside the gene matches: 1. The germline V gene encodes CDR1 SGHRS and CDR2 YFSETQ. In DNA form, the CDR3 reads TGCGCCAGCAGCTGGACAGGGGGCCCCGGGGAGCTGTTTTTT. Protein: CASSWTGGPGELFF.

The rearrangement uses TRBV19 and TRBJ2-5; D assignment may be TRBD1 or TRBD2 (5 bases each). The V and J ends lost 1 base and 3 bases respectively, with 15 bases between them. Germline V gene sequence: CDR1 LNHDA, CDR2 SQIVND (reference sequence). This CDR3 has 16 amino acids. CDR3 sequence (DNA): TGTGCCAGTAGTATAGGGACTCGGACACCTAAAGAGACCCAGTACTTC. Translation gives CASSIGTRTPKETQYF.

The V call is TRBV11-2, the J call TRBJ1-2; perhaps TRBD1 as D (5 bases). CDR3 size: 16 residues. The V and J ends lost 1 base and 4 bases respectively, with 16 bases between them. CDR1 SGHAT and CDR2 FQNNGV come from the germline V gene. Here the CDR3 DNA reads TGTGCCAGCAGCTTAGGGTGGGACGGAAATATCTATGGCTACACCTTC. Translation gives CASSLGWDGNIYGYTF.

The genes are TRBV6-5 and TRBJ2-2; 10 bases line up with TRBD1. V shed 0 bases and J 7 bases; nucleotides not matched to a gene: 5. The CDR3 loop spans 16 amino acids. Germline loops: CDR1 MNHEY, CDR2 SVGAGI. The DNA for the CDR3 is TGTGCCAGCAGTTACTCGGGGACAGGGGCACGCGGGGAGCTGTTTTTT. It translates to CASSYSGTGARGELFF.

CDR3 protein: CASSSGPTDTQYF. DNA of the CDR3: TGTGCCAGCAGCTCGGGCCCCACAGATACGCAGTATTTT. J is TRBJ2-3 and V is TRBV5-4; D remains unclear. The CDR3 has 13 amino acids. The V gene's germline CDR1 is SGHNT and CDR2 YYREEE (reference sequence). V lost 3 bases and J 2 bases, leaving 7 bases between the germline ends. Filled out from reference TRBV5-4 and TRBJ2-3, the complete variable domain reads ETGVTQSPTHLIKTRGQQVTLRCSSQSGHNTVSWYQQALGQGPQFIFQYYREEENGRGNFPPRFSGLQFPNYSSELNVNALELDDSALYLCASSSGPTDTQYFGPGTRLTVL.

This clone has just one count. The CDR3 DNA reads as TGTGCCAGCAGCTTAAATCCGGGGGAGCTGTTTTTT. Translation: CASSLNPGELFF. The chain has TRBV7-8 and TRBJ2-2; D remains unclear. Trimming stripped 2 bases from V and 8 bases from J, with 6 bases between. This CDR3 is built from 12 residues. Per the germline V gene, CDR1 is SGHVS and CDR2 is FQNEAQ.

V gene TRBV7-2 combines with J gene TRBJ2-7, with D possibly being TRBD1 or TRBD2 (6 bases each). Germline V gives CDR1 SGHTA, CDR2 FQGNSA. V was clipped by 8 bases and J by 4 bases, with 15 bases between them. This CDR3 is built from 13 residues. Here the CDR3 DNA reads TGTGCCAGCCGCGAGGAGGGGGGTTACGAGCAGTACTTC. Amino acid sequence: CASREEGGYEQYF.

The V call is TRBV18, the J call TRBJ2-7, with 9 bases fitting TRBD1. The CDR3 is 16 amino acids. The germline V gene has CDR1 KGHSH and CDR2 LQKENI. The V and J ends lost 2 bases and 5 bases, in that order; junction bases with no gene match: 10. CDR3 in amino acids: CASSPRTGVDLNEQYF. The CDR3, as DNA: TGTGCCAGCTCACCAAGGACAGGGGTAGACTTGAACGAGCAGTACTTC.

In the case of this clone: The sample holds other DNA sequences that translate to the same CDR3. This sequence joins TRBV11-2 and TRBJ2-7, with D unclear. Germline V CDR1 and CDR2: SGHAT, FQNNGV. CDR3 length: 12 amino acids. V lost 2 bases, J lost 4 bases, and 6 bases lay in between. Here the CDR3 reads CASSLFSYEQYF. The CDR3 bases are TGTGCCAGCAGCTTATTCAGTTACGAGCAGTACTTC.

The genes are TRBV29-1 and TRBJ2-2, with D tentatively TRBD1 (5 bases). Germline V gene sequence: CDR1 SQVTM, CDR2 ANQGSEA. The CDR3 is made up of 12 amino acids. The V end was cut by 3 bases, the J end by 7 bases, with 9 bases between. The CDR3 DNA follows: TGCAGCGTTGACAGGGCGGACGGGGAGCTGTTTTTT. It is translated as CSVDRADGELFF.

CDR3 bases: TGTGCCAGCTCACCATCCGGGGCCGGATACGAGCAGTACTTC. Amino acids: CASSPSGAGYEQYF. The chain is built from TRBV18 and TRBJ2-7; D may correspond to TRBD1 or TRBD2 (5 bases each). The CDR3 is made up of 14 amino acids. Trimming pared 2 bases from V and 4 bases from J, leaving 12 bases between. Germline loops: CDR1 KGHSH, CDR2 LQKENI.

As to this clone: Within the sample, other DNA sequences also encode this same CDR3. V and J are TRBV2 and TRBJ2-1, with unresolved D. The CDR3 loop spans 10 amino acids. Germline lookup yields CDR1 SNHLY and CDR2 FYNNEI. The V gene lost 8 bases and the J gene lost 6 bases, with 5 bases spanning the gap. CDR3 DNA sequence: TGTGCCAGCGTGGGCAATGAGCAGTTCTTC. It codes for CASVGNEQFF.

The chain links TRBV9 to TRBJ2-7, with 9 bases matching TRBD1. This CDR3 spans 13 amino acids. V shed 3 bases, J shed 4 bases, and the junction held 2 bases outside the gene matches. Germline loops: CDR1 SGDLS, CDR2 YYNGEE. The CDR3 nucleotides are TGTGCCAGCAGCGGCGGGACAGGGTACGAGCAGTACTTC. Its protein product is CASSGGTGYEQYF.

This sequence joins TRBV7-2 and TRBJ1-2; 10 nucleotides match TRBD1. The CDR3 covers 17 residues. The germline V gene has CDR1 SGHTA and CDR2 FQGNSA. J gave up 3 bases and V 6 bases, and 13 bases lay outside the gene matches. CDR3 DNA sequence: TGTGCCAGCAGATACCCGGGACAGGGGTATAATGACTATGGCTACACCTTC. Translation: CASRYPGQGYNDYGYTF.